This T cell receptor (beta chain) was documented in a study of CD8+ T cells in alopecia areata. Study as a whole: Patients in the treated group were given tofacitinib by mouth, 5 to 10 mg twice a day. Among treated patients, severity was scored by affected scalp area percentage.

This clone was recorded a few times. The target antigen is unknown. Study-level findings and limits: Elevated clonality characterized lesional scalp relative to normal scalp, particularly in alopecia totalis/universalis.

As to treatment: oral pan-JAK inhibitor, 5-10 mg twice daily. Those with alopecia areata gave lesional scalp punch biopsies and peripheral blood. Sequencing used cDNA as its template, made by extracting RNA and reverse transcribing it. Using immunoSEQ multiplex PCR, the repertoire was profiled, and TCRdb retains in-frame clones only, with some absent. This sample yields about 250,000 clones, of which 60% are seen a single time; 0.93% belongs to the top ten. The receptor was derived from a human donor with alopecia areata. The sequenced sample was CD4+ T cells sorted from blood, obtained around week 54, from a patient treated with tofacitinib.

This chain's CDR3 is CAIGTGTDTQYF. CDR3 nucleotide sequence: TGTGCCATCGGGACGGGTACAGATACGCAGTATTTT. The chain recombines TRBV10-3 with TRBJ2-3, with D tentatively TRBD1 or TRBD2 (5 bases each). The V gene's germline CDR1 is ENHRY and CDR2 SYGVKD. The CDR3 consists of 12 residues. Between the trimmed V and J ends, which lost 8 bases and 3 bases, there was a span of 9 bases.